In its sample, the clone carrying this T cell receptor beta chain was seen a few times. The antigen remains unidentified. The data are from a study of T cell repertoires in cytomegalovirus infection. In the study overall: The study used recently identified HLA-C-restricted and well-studied HLA-B-restricted CMV epitopes. Indicated by public TCR beta signatures were CMV infection and matching HLA type.

The CDR3 length is 16 residues. V shed 2 bases, J shed 0 bases, and the junction held 4 bases outside the gene matches. CDR1 is MNHNS, CDR2 SASEGT, per germline. MiXCR was run by TCRdb on the reads, yielding one entry per CDR3 protein. The sample lists about 120,000 distinct CDR3 sequences, roughly 31% occurring once. Source: CD8+ T cells from cultured PBMCs, taken from culture after CMV antigen stimulation. The rearrangement joins TRBV6-1 to TRBJ2-1; 7 bases agree with TRBD1. This clonotype was obtained from a human donor in good health (CMV status not recorded). Some clones in this sample may be carry-over from other donors' samples. CDR3 residues: CASSEWGQSSYNEQFF. The CDR3 nucleotides are TGTGCCAGCAGTGAATGGGGACAGAGCTCCTACAATGAGCAGTTCTTC.